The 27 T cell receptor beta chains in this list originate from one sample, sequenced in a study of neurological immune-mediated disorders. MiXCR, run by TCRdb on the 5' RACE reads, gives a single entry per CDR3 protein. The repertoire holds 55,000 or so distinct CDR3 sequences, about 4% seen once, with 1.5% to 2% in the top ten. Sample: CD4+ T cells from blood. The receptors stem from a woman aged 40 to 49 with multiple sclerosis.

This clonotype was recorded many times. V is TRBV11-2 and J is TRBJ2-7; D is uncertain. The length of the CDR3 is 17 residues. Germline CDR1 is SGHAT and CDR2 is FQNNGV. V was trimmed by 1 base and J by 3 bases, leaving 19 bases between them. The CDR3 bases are TGTGCCAGCAGCTTAGTGGGGTGGGTGAAGGTGGACTACGAGCAGTACTTC. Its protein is CASSLVGWVKVDYEQYF.

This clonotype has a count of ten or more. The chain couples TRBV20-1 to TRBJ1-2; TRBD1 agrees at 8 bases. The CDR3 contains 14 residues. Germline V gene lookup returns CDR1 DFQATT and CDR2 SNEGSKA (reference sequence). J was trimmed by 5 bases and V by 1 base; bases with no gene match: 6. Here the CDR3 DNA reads TGCAGTGCTAGAGTTCAGGGGGCTGTTTATGGCTACACCTTC. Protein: CSARVQGAVYGYTF.

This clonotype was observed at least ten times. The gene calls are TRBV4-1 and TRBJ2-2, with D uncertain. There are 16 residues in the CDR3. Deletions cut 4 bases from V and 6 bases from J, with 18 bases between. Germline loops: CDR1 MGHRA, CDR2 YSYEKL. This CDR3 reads CASSLHPARGPGELFF. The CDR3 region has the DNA TGCGCCAGCAGCCTTCACCCTGCGCGAGGCCCCGGGGAGCTGTTTTTT.

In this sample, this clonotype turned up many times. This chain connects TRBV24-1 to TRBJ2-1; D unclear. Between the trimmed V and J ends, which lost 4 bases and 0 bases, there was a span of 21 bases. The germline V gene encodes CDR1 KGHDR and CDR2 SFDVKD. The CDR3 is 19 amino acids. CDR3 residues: CATSDARPKQWSSYNEQFF. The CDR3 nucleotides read TGTGCCACCAGTGACGCCCGACCTAAACAGTGGAGCTCCTACAATGAGCAGTTCTTC.

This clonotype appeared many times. The CDR3 DNA reads as TGCAGTGCACCGGGGGGGCCTACTGAAAAACTGTTTTTT. It specifies CSAPGGPTEKLFF. V is TRBV20-1 and J is TRBJ1-4, with D maybe TRBD1 (6 bases). CDR1 and CDR2 (germline): DFQATT, SNEGSKA (reference sequence). Between the trimmed V and J ends, which lost 6 bases and 7 bases, there was a span of 15 bases. The CDR3 contains 13 residues.

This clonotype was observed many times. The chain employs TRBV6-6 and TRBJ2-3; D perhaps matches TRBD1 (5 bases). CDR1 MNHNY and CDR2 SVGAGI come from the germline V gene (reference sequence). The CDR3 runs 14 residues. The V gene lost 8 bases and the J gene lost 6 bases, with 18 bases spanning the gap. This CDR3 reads CASQYIPGSDTQYF. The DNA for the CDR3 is TGTGCCAGCCAGTATATTCCAGGGTCCGATACGCAGTATTTT.

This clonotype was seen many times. In DNA, the CDR3 is TGCGCCAGCAGCTTGTACAGGGGTCCTAATGAAAAACTGTTTTTT. Amino acid sequence: CASSLYRGPNEKLFF. This chain joins TRBV5-1 and TRBJ1-4, with TRBD1 matching over 7 bases. J gave up 3 bases and V 1 base, and 3 bases lay outside the gene matches. The CDR3 loop spans 15 amino acids. From germline, CDR1 is SGHRS and CDR2 YFSETQ.

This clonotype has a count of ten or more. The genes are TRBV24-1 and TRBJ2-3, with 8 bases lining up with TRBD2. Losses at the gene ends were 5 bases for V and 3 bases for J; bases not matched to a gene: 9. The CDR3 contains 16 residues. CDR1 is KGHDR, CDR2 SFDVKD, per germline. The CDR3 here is CATSGGAGGWTDTQYF. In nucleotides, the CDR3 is TGTGCCACCAGTGGTGGCGCGGGGGGCTGGACAGATACGCAGTATTTT.

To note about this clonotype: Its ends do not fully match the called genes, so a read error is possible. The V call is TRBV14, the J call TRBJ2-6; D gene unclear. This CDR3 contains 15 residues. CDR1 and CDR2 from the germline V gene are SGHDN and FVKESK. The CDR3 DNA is TGTGTCAGCAGCCAAGTGGGCGCTGGGGCCAACGTCCTGACTTTC. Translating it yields CVSSQVGAGANVLTF.

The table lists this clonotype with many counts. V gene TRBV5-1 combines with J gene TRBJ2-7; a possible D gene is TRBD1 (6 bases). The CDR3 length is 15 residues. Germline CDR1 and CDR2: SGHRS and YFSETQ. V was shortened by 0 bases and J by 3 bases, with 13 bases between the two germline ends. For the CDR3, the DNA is TGCGCCAGCAGCTTGGTGTTCAGGGGTCTCTACGAGCAGTACTTC. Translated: CASSLVFRGLYEQYF.

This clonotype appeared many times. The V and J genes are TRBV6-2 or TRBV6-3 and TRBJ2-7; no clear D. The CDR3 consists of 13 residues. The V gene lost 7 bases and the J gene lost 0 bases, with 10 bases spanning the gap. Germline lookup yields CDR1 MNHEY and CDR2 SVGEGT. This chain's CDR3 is CASIKGSSYEQYF. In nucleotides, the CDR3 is TGTGCCAGCATTAAGGGAAGCTCCTACGAGCAGTACTTC.

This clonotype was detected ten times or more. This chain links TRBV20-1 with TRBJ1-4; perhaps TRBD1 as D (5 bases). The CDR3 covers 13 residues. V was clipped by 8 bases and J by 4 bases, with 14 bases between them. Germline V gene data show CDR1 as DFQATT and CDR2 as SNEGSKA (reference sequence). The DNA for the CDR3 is TGCAGTTGGGGAGACAGTAATAATGAAAAACTGTTTTTT. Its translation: CSWGDSNNEKLFF.

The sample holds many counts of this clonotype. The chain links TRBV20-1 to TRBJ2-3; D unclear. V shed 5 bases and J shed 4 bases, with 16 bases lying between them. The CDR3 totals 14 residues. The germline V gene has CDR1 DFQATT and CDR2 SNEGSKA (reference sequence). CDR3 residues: CSAGWGLTADTQYF. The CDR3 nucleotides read TGCAGTGCTGGGTGGGGTTTAACTGCAGATACGCAGTATTTT.

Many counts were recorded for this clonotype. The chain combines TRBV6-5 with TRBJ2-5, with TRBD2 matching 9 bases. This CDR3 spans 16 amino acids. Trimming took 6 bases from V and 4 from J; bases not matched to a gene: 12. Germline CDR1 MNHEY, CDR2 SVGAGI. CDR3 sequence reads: CASSSQLGSGGETQYF. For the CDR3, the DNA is TGTGCCAGCAGCTCCCAACTCGGTAGCGGGGGAGAGACCCAGTACTTC.

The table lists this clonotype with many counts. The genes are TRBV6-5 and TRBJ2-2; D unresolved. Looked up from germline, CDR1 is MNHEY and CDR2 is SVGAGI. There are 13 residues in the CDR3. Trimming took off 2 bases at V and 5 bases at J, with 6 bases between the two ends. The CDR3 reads CASSYVETGELFF. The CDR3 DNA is TGTGCCAGCAGTTACGTTGAAACCGGGGAGCTGTTTTTT.

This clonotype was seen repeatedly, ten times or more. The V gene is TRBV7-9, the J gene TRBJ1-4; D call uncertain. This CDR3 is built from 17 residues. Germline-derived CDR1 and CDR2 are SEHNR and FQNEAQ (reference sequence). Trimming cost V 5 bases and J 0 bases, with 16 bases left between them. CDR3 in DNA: TGTGCCAGCAGCATCGCATCTTGGGGTACAACTAATGAAAAACTGTTTTTT. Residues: CASSIASWGTTNEKLFF.

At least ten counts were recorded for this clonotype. The CDR3 loop reads CASSPSVGANVLTF. For the CDR3, the DNA is TGCGCCAGCAGCCCCTCGGTGGGGGCCAACGTCCTGACTTTC. The V call is TRBV5-1, the J call TRBJ2-6; D unclear. V shed 4 bases and J shed 4 bases, with 9 bases lying between them. Germline V gene sequence: CDR1 SGHRS, CDR2 YFSETQ. The CDR3 runs to 14 residues. Variable domain in full (rest from reference TRBV5-1 and TRBJ2-6): KAGVTQTPRYLIKTRGQQVTLSCSPISGHRSVSWYQQTPGQGLQFLFEYFSETQRNKGNFPGRFSGRQFSNSRSEMNVSTLELGDSALYLCASSPSVGANVLTFGAGSRLTVL.

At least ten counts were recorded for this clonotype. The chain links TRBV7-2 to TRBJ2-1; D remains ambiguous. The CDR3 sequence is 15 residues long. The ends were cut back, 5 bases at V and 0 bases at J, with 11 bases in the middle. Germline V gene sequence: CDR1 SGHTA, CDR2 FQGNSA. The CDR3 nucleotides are TGTGCCAGCAGCGTCCACTCGAGCTCCTACAATGAGCAGTTCTTC. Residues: CASSVHSSSYNEQFF.

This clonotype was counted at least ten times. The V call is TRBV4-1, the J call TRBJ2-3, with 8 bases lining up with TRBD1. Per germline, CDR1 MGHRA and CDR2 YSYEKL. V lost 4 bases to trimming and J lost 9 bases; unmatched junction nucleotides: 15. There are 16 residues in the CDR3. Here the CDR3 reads CASSRSRRTGQWTQYF. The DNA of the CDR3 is TGCGCCAGCAGCCGCAGCCGAAGGACAGGGCAGTGGACGCAGTATTTT.

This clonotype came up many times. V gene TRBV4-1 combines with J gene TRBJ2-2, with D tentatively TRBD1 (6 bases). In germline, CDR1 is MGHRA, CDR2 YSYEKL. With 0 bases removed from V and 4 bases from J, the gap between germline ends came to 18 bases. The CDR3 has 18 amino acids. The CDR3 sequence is CASSQDNRALRGTGELFF. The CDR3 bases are TGCGCCAGCAGCCAAGATAACAGGGCTCTTCGTGGCACCGGGGAGCTGTTTTTT.

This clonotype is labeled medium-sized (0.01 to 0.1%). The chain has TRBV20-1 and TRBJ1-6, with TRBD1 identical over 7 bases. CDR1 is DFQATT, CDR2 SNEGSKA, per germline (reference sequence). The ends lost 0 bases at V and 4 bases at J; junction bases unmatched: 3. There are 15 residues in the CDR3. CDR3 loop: CSARDAGGYNSPLHF. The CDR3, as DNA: TGCAGTGCTAGAGATGCAGGGGGATATAATTCACCCCTCCACTTT.

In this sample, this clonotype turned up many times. CDR3 in DNA: TGCGCCAGCAGCTTAGGCGGGGCGGCCTACAATGAGCAGTTCTTC. Its translation is CASSLGGAAYNEQFF. The chain has TRBV5-1 and TRBJ2-1, with a possible D match to TRBD2 (6 bases). The V end lost 2 bases, the J end lost 2 bases, and 11 bases lay between the germline ends. The CDR3 has 15 residues. Germline CDR1 SGHRS, CDR2 YFSETQ. Complete variable domain (other parts from reference TRBV5-1 and TRBJ2-1): KAGVTQTPRYLIKTRGQQVTLSCSPISGHRSVSWYQQTPGQGLQFLFEYFSETQRNKGNFPGRFSGRQFSNSRSEMNVSTLELGDSALYLCASSLGGAAYNEQFFGPGTRLTVL.

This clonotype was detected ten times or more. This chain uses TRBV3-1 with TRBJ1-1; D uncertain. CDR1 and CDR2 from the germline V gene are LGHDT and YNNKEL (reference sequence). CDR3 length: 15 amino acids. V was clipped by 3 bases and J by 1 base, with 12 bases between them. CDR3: CASSQLVSPNTEAFF. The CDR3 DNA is TGTGCCAGCAGCCAGTTGGTGAGTCCGAACACTGAAGCTTTCTTT.

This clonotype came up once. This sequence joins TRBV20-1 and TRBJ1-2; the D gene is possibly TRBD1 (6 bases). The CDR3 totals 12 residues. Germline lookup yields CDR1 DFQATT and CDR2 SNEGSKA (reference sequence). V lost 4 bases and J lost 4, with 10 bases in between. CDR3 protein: CSAKTGPYGYTF. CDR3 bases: TGCAGTGCTAAAACAGGGCCCTATGGCTACACCTTC.

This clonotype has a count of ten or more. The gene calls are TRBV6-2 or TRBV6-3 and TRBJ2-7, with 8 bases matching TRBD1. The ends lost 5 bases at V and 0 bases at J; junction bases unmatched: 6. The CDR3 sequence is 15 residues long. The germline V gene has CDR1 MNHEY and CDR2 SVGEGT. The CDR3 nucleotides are TGTGCCAGCAGTACGGACAGGGCGAGCTCCTACGAGCAGTACTTC. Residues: CASSTDRASSYEQYF.

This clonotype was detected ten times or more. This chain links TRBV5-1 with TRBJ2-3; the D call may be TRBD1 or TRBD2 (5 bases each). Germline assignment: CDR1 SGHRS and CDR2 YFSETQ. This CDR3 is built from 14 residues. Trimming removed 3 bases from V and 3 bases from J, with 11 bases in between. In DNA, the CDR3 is TGCGCCAGCAGCTGGGGGTCTAGGACAGATACGCAGTATTTT. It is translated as CASSWGSRTDTQYF.

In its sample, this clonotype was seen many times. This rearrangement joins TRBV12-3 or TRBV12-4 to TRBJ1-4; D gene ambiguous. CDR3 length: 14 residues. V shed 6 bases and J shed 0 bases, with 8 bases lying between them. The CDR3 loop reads CASRDGSTNEKLFF. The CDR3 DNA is TGTGCCAGCAGGGACGGTTCAACTAATGAAAAACTGTTTTTT.